This is a list of T cell receptor beta chains from one sample in a study of cytomegalovirus exposure and HLA in healthy donors. Here immunoSEQ multiplex PCR was the method, and the copy in TCRdb shows in-frame clones only, minus some. The table lists 85,000 to 100,000 clones, about nine tenths of them singletons. Sequenced input: PBMCs. The receptors derive from a man aged 25-45 years in good health and CMV-seropositive. The CDR3 runs from the conserved cysteine through the conserved F or W. A D gene is named only where the DNA matches it firmly. Clone size is given for some rows only: seen once, a few or many times, or a class if the clone is expanded.

j_gene: TRBJ2-7
len: 15
d_gene: TRBD2
v_gene: TRBV9
abundance: .
CDR3aa: CASSPGLAGVYEQYF
CDR3nt: TGTGCCAGCAGCCCCGGACTAGCGGGAGTCTACGAGCAGTACTTC

j_gene: TRBJ2-7
len: 13
d_gene: TRBD1
v_gene: TRBV2
abundance: .
CDR3aa: CASRGTGNYEQYF
CDR3nt: TGTGCCAGCAGGGGGACAGGTAACTACGAGCAGTACTTC

j_gene: TRBJ1-5
len: 13
d_gene: .
v_gene: TRBV15
abundance: once
CDR3aa: CATSPHIAQPQHF
CDR3nt: TGTGCCACCAGCCCGCACATTGCTCAGCCCCAGCATTTT

j_gene: TRBJ1-4
len: 14
d_gene: TRBD1
v_gene: TRBV5-1
abundance: once
CDR3aa: CASSFGTGDEKLFF
CDR3nt: TGCGCCAGCAGCTTTGGGACAGGGGACGAAAAACTGTTTTTT

j_gene: TRBJ2-1
len: 14
d_gene: .
v_gene: TRBV6-6
abundance: .
CDR3aa: CASSPGGSGNEQFF
CDR3nt: TGTGCCAGCAGCCCTGGAGGGTCGGGCAATGAGCAGTTCTTC

j_gene: TRBJ1-5
len: 13
d_gene: .
v_gene: TRBV27
abundance: .
CDR3aa: CASSPLANQPQHF
CDR3nt: TGTGCCAGCAGCCCATTGGCCAATCAGCCCCAGCATTTT

j_gene: TRBJ2-7
len: 14
d_gene: TRBD1
v_gene: TRBV4-1
abundance: once
CDR3aa: CASSQLTGAYEQYF
CDR3nt: TGCGCCAGCAGCCAACTAACAGGGGCCTACGAGCAGTACTTC

j_gene: TRBJ2-3
len: 12
d_gene: TRBD2
v_gene: TRBV30
abundance: .
CDR3aa: CAWSLSGRTQYF
CDR3nt: TGTGCCTGGAGTCTTAGCGGGAGAACGCAGTATTTT

j_gene: TRBJ2-7
len: 14
d_gene: .
v_gene: TRBV7-9
abundance: .
CDR3aa: CASSQTGMNYEQYF
CDR3nt: TGTGCCAGCAGCCAGACAGGAATGAACTACGAGCAGTACTTC

j_gene: TRBJ2-1
len: 13
d_gene: .
v_gene: TRBV9
abundance: .
CDR3aa: CASSVGRGNEQFF
CDR3nt: TGTGCCAGCAGCGTAGGACGGGGAAATGAGCAGTTCTTC

j_gene: TRBJ2-7
len: 14
d_gene: .
v_gene: TRBV27
abundance: .
CDR3aa: CASSLLAGGLEQYF
CDR3nt: TGTGCCAGCAGTTTACTCGCAGGGGGACTCGAGCAGTACTTC

j_gene: TRBJ1-5
len: 15
d_gene: .
v_gene: TRBV6-5
abundance: .
CDR3aa: CASSYSYSGNQPQHF
CDR3nt: TGTGCCAGCAGTTACTCGTACTCGGGGAATCAGCCCCAGCATTTT

j_gene: TRBJ2-7
len: 15
d_gene: TRBD2
v_gene: TRBV5-1
abundance: .
CDR3aa: CASSPAVGGSYEQYF
CDR3nt: TGCGCCAGCAGCCCGGCCGTGGGGGGGTCCTACGAGCAGTACTTC

j_gene: TRBJ2-3
len: 15
d_gene: .
v_gene: TRBV28
abundance: .
CDR3aa: CASSFTGATRNTQYF
CDR3nt: TGTGCCAGCAGTTTCACAGGGGCGACTAGGAATACGCAGTATTTT

j_gene: TRBJ2-5
len: 18
d_gene: .
v_gene: TRBV4-1
abundance: .
CDR3aa: CASSQVVGLRQGQETQYF
CDR3nt: TGCGCCAGCAGCCAAGTGGTAGGATTGAGGCAGGGGCAAGAGACCCAGTACTTC

j_gene: TRBJ2-3
len: 14
d_gene: TRBD1
v_gene: TRBV28
abundance: .
CDR3aa: CASAQGQLKDTQYF
CDR3nt: TGTGCCAGCGCTCAGGGACAGCTCAAGGATACGCAGTATTTT

j_gene: TRBJ2-6
len: 17
d_gene: .
v_gene: TRBV5-4
abundance: few
CDR3aa: CASSLGSAGSGANVLTF
CDR3nt: TGTGCCAGCAGCTTGGGTTCGGCAGGGTCTGGGGCCAACGTCCTGACTTTC

j_gene: TRBJ1-4
len: 15
d_gene: .
v_gene: TRBV2
abundance: .
CDR3aa: CASSEFRVNDEKLFF
CDR3nt: TGTGCCAGCAGTGAATTTCGGGTAAACGATGAAAAACTGTTTTTT

j_gene: TRBJ2-7
len: 15
d_gene: TRBD2
v_gene: TRBV28
abundance: .
CDR3aa: CASSIGGGSSYEQYF
CDR3nt: TGTGCCAGCAGCATAGGCGGGGGATCTTCCTACGAGCAGTACTTC

j_gene: TRBJ1-3
len: 14
d_gene: .
v_gene: TRBV30
abundance: .
CDR3aa: CAWSVSPGENTIYF
CDR3nt: TGTGCCTGGAGTGTCTCGCCAGGGGAAAACACCATATATTTT

j_gene: TRBJ2-1
len: 18
d_gene: TRBD1
v_gene: TRBV6-1
abundance: .
CDR3aa: CASSEATPDRGLRNEQFF
CDR3nt: TGTGCCAGCAGTGAAGCGACTCCAGACAGGGGCTTACGGAATGAGCAGTTCTTC

j_gene: TRBJ1-4
len: 14
d_gene: .
v_gene: TRBV18
abundance: .
CDR3aa: CASSPRGSNEKLFF
CDR3nt: TGTGCCAGCTCACCGCGGGGCAGTAATGAAAAACTGTTTTTT

j_gene: TRBJ2-6
len: 16
d_gene: .
v_gene: TRBV18
abundance: .
CDR3aa: CASSLPQVSGANVLTF
CDR3nt: TGTGCCAGCTCCCTTCCCCAGGTCTCTGGGGCCAACGTCCTGACTTTC

j_gene: TRBJ2-1
len: 14
d_gene: .
v_gene: TRBV5-1
abundance: .
CDR3aa: CASSPTIPEEEQFF
CDR3nt: TGCGCCAGCAGCCCCACTATCCCTGAGGAAGAGCAGTTCTTC

j_gene: TRBJ2-5
len: 18
d_gene: .
v_gene: TRBV9
abundance: .
CDR3aa: CASSVAFTIRGNQETQYF
CDR3nt: TGTGCCAGCAGCGTAGCCTTTACCATCAGGGGCAACCAAGAGACCCAGTACTTC

j_gene: TRBJ1-2
len: 15
d_gene: .
v_gene: TRBV18
abundance: .
CDR3aa: CASSRGEGRGYGYTF
CDR3nt: TGTGCCAGCTCACGAGGCGAGGGGCGGGGCTATGGCTACACCTTC

j_gene: TRBJ2-5
len: 17
d_gene: TRBD2
v_gene: TRBV7-9
abundance: .
CDR3aa: CASSLLILADGVETQYF
CDR3nt: TGTGCCAGCAGCTTACTGATTCTAGCGGATGGGGTGGAGACCCAGTACTTC

j_gene: TRBJ2-5
len: 16
d_gene: TRBD2
v_gene: TRBV9
abundance: .
CDR3aa: CASSATSGRVQETQYF
CDR3nt: TGTGCCAGCAGCGCGACTAGCGGGAGGGTCCAAGAGACCCAGTACTTC

j_gene: TRBJ2-2
len: 14
d_gene: .
v_gene: TRBV9
abundance: .
CDR3aa: CASSVTSGPGELFF
CDR3nt: TGTGCCAGCAGCGTAACGAGCGGGCCCGGGGAGCTGTTTTTT

j_gene: TRBJ2-7
len: 14
d_gene: TRBD1
v_gene: TRBV11-2
abundance: once
CDR3aa: CASSQDRGPYEQYF
CDR3nt: TGTGCCAGCAGCCAAGACAGGGGTCCCTACGAGCAGTACTTC

j_gene: TRBJ1-2
len: 15
d_gene: .
v_gene: TRBV18
abundance: .
CDR3aa: CASSPPGRRDYGYTF
CDR3nt: TGTGCCAGCTCACCACCTGGACGGAGGGACTATGGCTACACCTTC

j_gene: TRBJ2-1
len: 14
d_gene: TRBD1
v_gene: TRBV28
abundance: .
CDR3aa: CASSLADRVEEQFF
CDR3nt: TGTGCCAGCAGTTTAGCGGACAGGGTTGAGGAGCAGTTCTTC

j_gene: TRBJ2-7
len: 15
d_gene: TRBD2
v_gene: TRBV28
abundance: .
CDR3aa: CASSAWGGEDYEQYF
CDR3nt: TGTGCCAGCAGCGCTTGGGGGGGGGAAGACTACGAGCAGTACTTC

j_gene: TRBJ2-5
len: 15
d_gene: .
v_gene: TRBV11-2
abundance: .
CDR3aa: CASSLGNRYQETQYF
CDR3nt: TGTGCCAGCAGCTTGGGTAACAGGTACCAAGAGACCCAGTACTTC

j_gene: TRBJ2-7
len: 14
d_gene: TRBD2
v_gene: TRBV29-1
abundance: .
CDR3aa: CSVLGLAGVYEQYF
CDR3nt: TGCAGCGTCCTAGGACTAGCGGGAGTCTACGAGCAGTACTTC

j_gene: TRBJ2-3
len: 14
d_gene: TRBD2
v_gene: TRBV28
abundance: .
CDR3aa: CASTNSGSTDTQYF
CDR3nt: TGTGCCAGCACCAATAGCGGGAGCACAGATACGCAGTATTTT

j_gene: TRBJ2-1
len: 16
d_gene: .
v_gene: TRBV7-9
abundance: .
CDR3aa: CASSTKDSSEDNEQFF
CDR3nt: TGTGCCAGCAGCACGAAGGACTCTTCGGAGGACAATGAGCAGTTCTTC

j_gene: TRBJ2-4
len: 16
d_gene: TRBD2
v_gene: TRBV19
abundance: .
CDR3aa: CASSPLTSGLANIQYF
CDR3nt: TGTGCCAGTAGTCCCCTGACTAGCGGGCTGGCAAACATTCAGTACTTC

j_gene: TRBJ2-7
len: 16
d_gene: TRBD2
v_gene: TRBV4-2
abundance: once
CDR3aa: CASSQDRVAGVYEQYF
CDR3nt: TGTGCCAGCAGCCAAGATAGGGTAGCGGGCGTCTACGAGCAGTACTTC

j_gene: TRBJ1-1
len: 15
d_gene: TRBD1
v_gene: TRBV5-4
abundance: .
CDR3aa: CASSPAQDRDTEAFF
CDR3nt: TGTGCCAGCAGCCCCGCTCAGGACAGGGACACTGAAGCTTTCTTT

j_gene: TRBJ1-5
len: 16
d_gene: .
v_gene: TRBV27
abundance: .
CDR3aa: CASSLSGQGPNQPQHF
CDR3nt: TGTGCCAGCAGTTTATCGGGGCAGGGGCCAAATCAGCCCCAGCATTTT

j_gene: TRBJ1-2
len: 14
d_gene: TRBD1
v_gene: TRBV5-4
abundance: .
CDR3aa: CASSQGDRGYGYTF
CDR3nt: TGTGCCAGCAGCCAGGGGGACAGGGGGTATGGCTACACCTTC

j_gene: TRBJ2-1
len: 17
d_gene: TRBD2
v_gene: TRBV28
abundance: .
CDR3aa: CASSNKGLADTYNEQFF
CDR3nt: TGTGCCAGCAGTAACAAGGGGCTAGCGGATACCTACAATGAGCAGTTCTTC

j_gene: TRBJ1-2
len: 12
d_gene: .
v_gene: TRBV28
abundance: .
CDR3aa: CASSLQGYGYTF
CDR3nt: TGTGCCAGCAGTTTACAGGGATATGGCTACACCTTC